Listed here is a single TCR beta chain. Antigen unknown. These data originate in a study of T cells in Graves' hyperthyroidism and ophthalmopathy. Study conclusions and caveats: Ophthalmopathy was predicted by the model a median of roughly 6.6 months ahead of onset. Among thyroid clonotypes expanded above 0.001, most also appeared in blood.

The CDR3 consists of 12 residues. V shed 3 bases and J shed 2 bases, with 4 bases lying between them. The germline gives CDR1 LGHNT, CDR2 FRNRAP. Researchers amplified the TCR beta CDR3 regions from RNA transcripts. In the first-round RT-PCR of the TCR CDR3, the HTBI primer set was used. TCRdb re-called the multiplex PCR reads with MiXCR, one entry per CDR3 protein. The table includes roughly 740,000 distinct CDR3 sequences, roughly 17% detected once. The sample was blood. This receptor was taken from a man aged 18 to 35 with Graves' hyperthyroidism. This rearrangement joins TRBV12-5 to TRBJ2-5; D is uncertain. The CDR3 DNA sequence: TGTGCTAGTGGTTTACGGCAAGAGACCCAGTACTTC. Amino acids: CASGLRQETQYF. Filled out from reference TRBV12-5 and TRBJ2-5, the complete variable domain reads DARVTQTPRHKVTEMGQEVTMRCQPILGHNTVFWYRQTMMQGLELLAYFRNRAPLDDSGMPKDRFSAEMPDATLATLKIQPSEPRDSAVYFCASGLRQETQYFGPGTRLLVL.